One sample yielded the 9 T cell receptor beta chains listed below, sequenced in a study of shared clonotypes between healthy human individuals. Terminally differentiated effector memory CD45RA+ cells were excluded by CCR7 positive selection of CD45RO-negative cells. The data were produced by immunoSEQ multiplex PCR, yet TCRdb's version contains in-frame clones alone and is incomplete. The table includes 500,000 to 700,000 clones, approximately 96% detected once. Sequencing used naive CD8+ T cells sorted from blood. The source is a woman aged 25 to 39 in good health.

The chain employs TRBV7-9 and TRBJ1-5; TRBD1 aligns across 7 bases. The CDR3 contains 13 residues. Per the germline V gene, CDR1 is SEHNR and CDR2 is FQNEAQ (reference sequence). V lost 0 bases, J lost 9 bases, and 2 bases stayed unmatched. The CDR3 DNA follows: TGTGCCAGCAGCTTAGCTGGACAGGCGCCCCAGCATTTT. It yields the protein CASSLAGQAPQHF.

The chain joins TRBV29-1 to TRBJ1-1; D not resolved. The CDR3 is 13 amino acids. CDR1 and CDR2 (germline): SQVTM, ANQGSEA. V was cut by 7 bases and J by 1 base, with 13 bases left in between. The CDR3 region is CSAPGKQNTEAFF. The DNA of the CDR3 is TGCAGCGCCCCGGGGAAACAGAACACTGAAGCTTTCTTT.

CDR3 residues: CASSQAVSYRGYYGYTF. The DNA for the CDR3 is TGTGCCAGCAGCCAAGCTGTTTCGTATCGGGGGTACTATGGCTACACCTTC. The rearrangement uses TRBV14 and TRBJ1-2, with D tentatively TRBD1 (5 bases). Germline loops: CDR1 SGHDN, CDR2 FVKESK. CDR3 length: 17 amino acids. The V end was cut by 1 base, the J end by 3 bases, with 18 bases between.

V usage is TRBV6-1 and J usage is TRBJ2-7; D possibly corresponds to TRBD2 (5 bases). The CDR3 runs to 12 residues. Trimming removed 8 bases from V and 6 bases from J, with 14 bases in between. Germline V CDR1 and CDR2: MNHNS, SASEGT. CDR3 in amino acids: CASGRERLEQYF. CDR3 coding DNA: TGTGCCAGCGGTAGGGAGCGTCTCGAGCAGTACTTC.

This clone was seen once. V usage is TRBV11-2 and J usage is TRBJ2-7; D tentatively reads TRBD1 or TRBD2 (6 bases each). V dropped 1 base and J dropped 2 bases, with 18 bases sitting between them. CDR1 and CDR2 from the germline V gene are SGHAT and FQNNGV. This CDR3 spans 17 amino acids. CDR3 in amino acids: CASSLVFSRGGPYEQYF. CDR3 nucleotide sequence: TGTGCCAGCAGCTTAGTTTTTAGTCGAGGGGGGCCCTACGAGCAGTACTTC.

The V and J genes are TRBV5-1 and TRBJ2-5; 10 bases line up with TRBD1. The CDR3 totals 16 residues. V lost 0 bases, J lost 5 bases, and 7 bases stayed unmatched. Germline V gene data show CDR1 as SGHRS and CDR2 as YFSETQ. The CDR3 DNA reads as TGCGCCAGCAGCTTGGGAGGACAGGGGGTTTGGGAGACCCAGTACTTC. Translation gives CASSLGGQGVWETQYF.

This chain links TRBV29-1 with TRBJ2-5; D call uncertain. The closer fit of TRBJ2-7 to the DNA end suggests the J call may be wrong. There are 11 residues in the CDR3. The germline V gene has CDR1 SQVTM and CDR2 ANQGSEA. CDR3 loop: CSVWGSYEQYF. CDR3 coding DNA: TGCAGCGTTTGGGGCTCCTACGAGCAGTACTTC.

With regard to this clone: Because it lacks the conserved phenylalanine or tryptophan at the end, this CDR3 is likely a read error. The DNA is left out, because the CDR3 cannot be placed on it with certainty; the CDR3 is given as TCRdb lists it. This chain uses TRBV20-1 with TRBJ1-1; the D call TRBD1 from the table was never checked on the DNA. The CDR3 is 8 residues long, ends included. The V gene's germline CDR1 is DFQATT and CDR2 SNEGSKA (reference sequence). The CDR3: CNPGQGQV.

The chain employs TRBV27 and TRBJ2-7; maybe TRBD1 (6 bases). V was clipped by 4 bases and J by 4 bases, with 20 bases between them. The CDR3 sequence is 16 residues long. Germline values: CDR1 MNHEY, CDR2 SMNVEV (reference sequence). CDR3 amino acids: CASSSTSTGLIYEQYF. The CDR3 bases are TGTGCCAGCAGTTCTACTTCTACAGGGTTGATTTACGAGCAGTACTTC.